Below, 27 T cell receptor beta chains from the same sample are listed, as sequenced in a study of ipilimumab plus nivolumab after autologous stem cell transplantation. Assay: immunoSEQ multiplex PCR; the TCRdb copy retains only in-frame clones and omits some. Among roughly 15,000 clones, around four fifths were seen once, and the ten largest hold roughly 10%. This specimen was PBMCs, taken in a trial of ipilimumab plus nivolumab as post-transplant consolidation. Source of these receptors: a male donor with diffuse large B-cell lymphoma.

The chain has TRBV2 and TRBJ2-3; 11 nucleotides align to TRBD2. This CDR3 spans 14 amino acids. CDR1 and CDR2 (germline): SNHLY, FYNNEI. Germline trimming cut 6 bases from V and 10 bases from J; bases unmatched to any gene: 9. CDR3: CASSLLAGGFAQYF. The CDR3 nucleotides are TGTGCCAGCAGCCTCCTAGCGGGGGGATTTGCGCAGTATTTT.

CDR3 bases: TGTGCCATCAGCCCGGCGAGCGGGGTGATGAGCTCCTACAATGAGCAGTTCTTC. Its protein is CAISPASGVMSSYNEQFF. The chain combines TRBV10-3 with TRBJ2-1; 7 bases line up with TRBD2. Unmatched junction bases numbered 14, after V lost 6 bases and J lost 0 bases. Germline CDR1 ENHRY, CDR2 SYGVKD. The CDR3 totals 18 residues.

As DNA, the CDR3 is TGTGCCAGCAGTGATCCCTACAGGGACGGGAATGAAAAACTGTTTTTT. Translation gives CASSDPYRDGNEKLFF. J is TRBJ1-4 and V is TRBV25-1; maybe TRBD1 (6 bases). The CDR3 length is 16 residues. CDR1 is MGHDK and CDR2 is SYGVNS in the germline V gene. Trimming took off 3 bases at V and 5 bases at J, with 16 bases between the two ends.

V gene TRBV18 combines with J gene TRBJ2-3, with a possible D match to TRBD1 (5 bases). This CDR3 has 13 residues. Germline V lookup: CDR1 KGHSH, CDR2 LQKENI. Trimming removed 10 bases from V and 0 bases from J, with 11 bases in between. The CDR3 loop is CATKGQSTDTQYF. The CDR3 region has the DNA TGTGCCACCAAGGGGCAGAGCACAGATACGCAGTATTTT.

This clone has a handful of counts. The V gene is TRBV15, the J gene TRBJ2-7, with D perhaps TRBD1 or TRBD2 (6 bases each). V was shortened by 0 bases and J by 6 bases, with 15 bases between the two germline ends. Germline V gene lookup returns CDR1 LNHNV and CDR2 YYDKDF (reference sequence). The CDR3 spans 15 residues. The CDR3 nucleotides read TGTGCCACCAGCAGAGATGGGGGGCGGATTGGCGAGCAGTACTTC. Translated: CATSRDGGRIGEQYF.

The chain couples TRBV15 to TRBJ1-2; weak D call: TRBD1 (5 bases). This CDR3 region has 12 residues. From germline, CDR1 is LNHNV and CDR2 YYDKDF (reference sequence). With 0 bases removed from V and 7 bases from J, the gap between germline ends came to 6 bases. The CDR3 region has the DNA TGTGCCACCAGCAGAGATCAGGGTGGCTACACCTTC. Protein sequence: CATSRDQGGYTF.

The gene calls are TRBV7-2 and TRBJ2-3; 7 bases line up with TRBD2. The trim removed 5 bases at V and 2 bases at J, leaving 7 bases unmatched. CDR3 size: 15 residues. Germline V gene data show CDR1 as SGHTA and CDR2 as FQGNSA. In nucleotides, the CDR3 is TGTGCCAGCAGCGCCGGACTAGTCCTCACAGATACGCAGTATTTT. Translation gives CASSAGLVLTDTQYF.

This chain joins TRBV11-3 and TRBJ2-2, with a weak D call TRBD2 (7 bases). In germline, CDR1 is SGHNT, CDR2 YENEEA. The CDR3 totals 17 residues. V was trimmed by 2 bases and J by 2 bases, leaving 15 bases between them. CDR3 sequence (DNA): TGTGCCAGCAGCTTACTAGGCGGGGGCTCAAACACCGGGGAGCTGTTTTTT. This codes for CASSLLGGGSNTGELFF.

CDR3 sequence (DNA): TGTGCCAGCAGCGTAACCGCAGGGGGCGGACCTCGGGAGCTGTTTTTT. It codes for CASSVTAGGGPRELFF. The chain uses TRBV9 and TRBJ2-2, with 8 bases that match TRBD1. Germline V gene sequence: CDR1 SGDLS, CDR2 YYNGEE. CDR3 size: 16 residues. V shed 1 base and J 9 bases; nucleotides not matched to a gene: 11.

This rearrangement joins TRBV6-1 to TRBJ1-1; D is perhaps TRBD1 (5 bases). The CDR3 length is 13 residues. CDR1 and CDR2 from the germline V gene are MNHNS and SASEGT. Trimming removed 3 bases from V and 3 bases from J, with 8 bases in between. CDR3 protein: CASSDWGDTEAFF. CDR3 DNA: TGTGCCAGCAGTGATTGGGGGGACACTGAAGCTTTCTTT.

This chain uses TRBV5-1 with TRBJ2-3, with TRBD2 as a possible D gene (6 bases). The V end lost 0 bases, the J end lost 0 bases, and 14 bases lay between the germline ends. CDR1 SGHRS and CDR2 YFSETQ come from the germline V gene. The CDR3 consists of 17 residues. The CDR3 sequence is CASSLASSGLSTDTQYF. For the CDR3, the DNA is TGCGCCAGCAGCTTGGCTTCGAGCGGGCTAAGCACAGATACGCAGTATTTT.

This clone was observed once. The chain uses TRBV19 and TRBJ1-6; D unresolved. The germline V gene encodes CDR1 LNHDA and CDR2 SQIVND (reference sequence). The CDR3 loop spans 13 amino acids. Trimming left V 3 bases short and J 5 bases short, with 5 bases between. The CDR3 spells CASSIRDNSPLHF. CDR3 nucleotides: TGTGCCAGTAGTATCCGGGATAATTCACCCCTCCACTTT.

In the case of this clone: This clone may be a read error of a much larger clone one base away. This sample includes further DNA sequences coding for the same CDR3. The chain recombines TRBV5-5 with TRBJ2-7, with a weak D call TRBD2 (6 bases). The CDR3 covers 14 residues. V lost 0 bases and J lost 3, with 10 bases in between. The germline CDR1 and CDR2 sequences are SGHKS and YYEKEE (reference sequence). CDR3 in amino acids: CASSLGGGIYEQYF. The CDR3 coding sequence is TGTGCCAGCAGCTTGGGTGGCGGGATCTACGAGCAGTACTTC.

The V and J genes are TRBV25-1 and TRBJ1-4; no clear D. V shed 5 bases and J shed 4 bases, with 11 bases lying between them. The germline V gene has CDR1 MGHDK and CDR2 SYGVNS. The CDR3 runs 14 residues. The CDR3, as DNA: TGTGCCAGCAGTCGGCAACAGTATAATGAAAAACTGTTTTTT. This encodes CASSRQQYNEKLFF.

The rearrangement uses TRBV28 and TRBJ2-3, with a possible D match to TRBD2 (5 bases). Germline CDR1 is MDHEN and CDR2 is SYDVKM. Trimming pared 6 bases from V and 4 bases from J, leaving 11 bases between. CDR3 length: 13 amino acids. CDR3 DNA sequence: TGTGCCAGCAGAGAACTAGGACCAGATACGCAGTATTTT. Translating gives CASRELGPDTQYF.

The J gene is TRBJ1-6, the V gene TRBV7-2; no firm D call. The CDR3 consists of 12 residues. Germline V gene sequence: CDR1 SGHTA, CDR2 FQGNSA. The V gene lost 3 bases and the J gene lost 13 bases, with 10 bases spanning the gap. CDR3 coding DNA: TGTGCCAGCAGCTTTACATCGTCGCCCCTCCACTTT. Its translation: CASSFTSSPLHF.

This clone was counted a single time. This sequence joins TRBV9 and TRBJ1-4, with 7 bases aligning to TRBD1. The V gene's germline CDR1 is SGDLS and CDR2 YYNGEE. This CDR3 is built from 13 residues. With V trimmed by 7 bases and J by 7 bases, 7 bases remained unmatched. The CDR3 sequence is CASQPRQGEKLFF. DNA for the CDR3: TGTGCCAGCCAACCAAGACAGGGTGAAAAACTGTTTTTT.

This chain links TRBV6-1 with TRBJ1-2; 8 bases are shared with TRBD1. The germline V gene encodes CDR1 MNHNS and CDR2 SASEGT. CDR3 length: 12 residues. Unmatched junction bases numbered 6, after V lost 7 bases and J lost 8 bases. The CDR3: CASKMTGVGYTF. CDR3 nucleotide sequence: TGTGCCAGCAAGATGACAGGGGTCGGCTACACCTTC.

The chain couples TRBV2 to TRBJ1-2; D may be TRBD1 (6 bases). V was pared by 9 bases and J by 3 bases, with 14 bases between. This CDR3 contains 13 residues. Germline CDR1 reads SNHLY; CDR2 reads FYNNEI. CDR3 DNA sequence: TGTGCCAGTGCAGCCCAGGGGTACTATGGCTACACCTTC. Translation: CASAAQGYYGYTF.

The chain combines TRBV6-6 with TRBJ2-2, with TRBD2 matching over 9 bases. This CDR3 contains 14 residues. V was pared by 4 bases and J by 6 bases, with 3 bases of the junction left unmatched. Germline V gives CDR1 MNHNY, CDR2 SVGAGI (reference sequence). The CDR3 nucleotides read TGTGCCAGCAGTTTCGTAGCGGGGGCCGGGGAGCTGTTTTTT. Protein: CASSFVAGAGELFF.

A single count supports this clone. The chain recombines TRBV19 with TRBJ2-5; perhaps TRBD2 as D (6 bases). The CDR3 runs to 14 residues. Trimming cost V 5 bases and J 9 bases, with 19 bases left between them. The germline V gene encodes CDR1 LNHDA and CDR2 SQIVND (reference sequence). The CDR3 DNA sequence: TGTGCCAGTAGTCGGTCACGCGGGGATGGGGCCCAGTACTTC. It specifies CASSRSRGDGAQYF.

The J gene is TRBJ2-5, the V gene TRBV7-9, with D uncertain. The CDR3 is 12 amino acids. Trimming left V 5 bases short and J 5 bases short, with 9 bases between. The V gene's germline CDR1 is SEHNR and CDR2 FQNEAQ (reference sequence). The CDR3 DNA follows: TGTGCCAGCAGCCCAAATGGGGAGACCCAGTACTTC. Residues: CASSPNGETQYF.

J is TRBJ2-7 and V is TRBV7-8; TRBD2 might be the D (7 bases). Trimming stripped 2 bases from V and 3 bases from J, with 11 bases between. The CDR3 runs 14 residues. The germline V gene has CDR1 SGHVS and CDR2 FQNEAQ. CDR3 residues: CASSLTGGVYEQYF. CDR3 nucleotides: TGTGCCAGCAGCTTAACGGGGGGCGTCTACGAGCAGTACTTC.

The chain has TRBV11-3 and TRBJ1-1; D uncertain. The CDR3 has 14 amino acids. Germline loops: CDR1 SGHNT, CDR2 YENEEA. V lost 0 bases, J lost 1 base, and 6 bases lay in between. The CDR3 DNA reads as TGTGCCAGCAGCTTAGACCCAGCGAACACTGAAGCTTTCTTT. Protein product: CASSLDPANTEAFF.

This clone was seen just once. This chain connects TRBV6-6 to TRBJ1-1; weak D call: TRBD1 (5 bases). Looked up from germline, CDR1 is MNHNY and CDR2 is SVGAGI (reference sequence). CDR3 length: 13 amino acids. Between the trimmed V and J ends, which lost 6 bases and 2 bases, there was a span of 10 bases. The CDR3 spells CASRSGQNTEAFF. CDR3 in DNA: TGTGCCAGCAGGTCAGGACAAAACACTGAAGCTTTCTTT.

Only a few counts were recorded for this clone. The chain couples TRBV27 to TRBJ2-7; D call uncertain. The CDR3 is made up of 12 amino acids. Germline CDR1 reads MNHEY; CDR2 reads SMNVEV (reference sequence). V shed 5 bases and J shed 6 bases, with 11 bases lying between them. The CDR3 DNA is TGTGCCAGCAGTGCACCCTTCGGCGAGCAGTACTTC. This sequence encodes CASSAPFGEQYF.

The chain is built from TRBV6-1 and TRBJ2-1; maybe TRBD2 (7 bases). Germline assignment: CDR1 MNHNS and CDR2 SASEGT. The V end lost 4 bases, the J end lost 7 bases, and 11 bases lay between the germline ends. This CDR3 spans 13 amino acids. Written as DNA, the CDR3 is TGTGCCAGCAGTGCGGGGGGCTTAAATGAGCAGTTCTTC. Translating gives CASSAGGLNEQFF.